This record concerns one T cell receptor beta chain sequence. The antigen remains undetermined. This sample is drawn from a study of blood T cells in healthy people across ages. Looking at the study overall: Template switching caught about one barcoded beta molecule for each two T cells.

The use of a sample-barcoded 5' primer and a J-beta primer mix characterized a second PCR of about 7 to 12 cycles. From the 5' RACE reads, TCRdb called clonotypes with MiXCR, one entry per CDR3 protein. This sample yields hundreds of thousands of distinct CDR3 sequences, of which roughly 60% are seen a single time; 25% to 30% belongs to the top ten. Overall study findings and caveats: CMV status of donors was not determined, possibly confounding expanded clonotype changes.

This receptor was obtained from a man aged 25-40 years in good health. The sequencing input was blood.

The CDR3 loop reads CSVGGGLDTQYF. In DNA form, the CDR3 reads TGCAGCGTTGGAGGGGGGTTAGATACGCAGTATTTT. V and J are TRBV29-1 and TRBJ2-3; tentatively, D is TRBD1 or TRBD2 (6 bases each). The CDR3 runs 12 residues. The germline V and J ends were trimmed by 4 bases and 5 bases, with 10 bases remaining between them. The V gene's germline CDR1 is SQVTM and CDR2 ANQGSEA.